This T cell receptor (beta chain) was found in a study of blood T cell repertoires in COVID-19. Turning to the study itself: The analysed material was cDNA or gDNA that came from T cells, B-cell-depleted T cells, or PBMCs.

Germline CDR1 and CDR2: KGHSH and LQKENI. The V and J ends lost 1 base and 5 bases, in that order; junction bases with no gene match: 8. The length of the CDR3 is 16 residues. The protocol was immunoSEQ multiplex PCR, while the TCRdb copy is restricted to in-frame clones and leaves out a portion. The sample lists roughly 120,000 clones, approximately 86% occurring once. The chain links TRBV18 to TRBJ2-1, with TRBD2 matching over 7 bases. The clonotype comes from a woman aged 50 to 65 with active or convalescent COVID-19. The sample taken for sequencing was peripheral blood. The CDR3 loop is CASSPLGLGWDNEQFF. CDR3 nucleotide sequence: TGTGCCAGCTCACCACTCGGACTAGGGTGGGACAATGAGCAGTTCTTC. Based on the CDR3 plus reference TRBV18 and TRBJ2-1, the full variable domain is NAGVMQNPRHLVRRRGQEARLRCSPMKGHSHVYWYRQLPEEGLKFMVYLQKENIIDESGMPKERFSAEFPKEGPSILRIQQVVRGDSAAYFCASSPLGLGWDNEQFFGPGTRLTVL.